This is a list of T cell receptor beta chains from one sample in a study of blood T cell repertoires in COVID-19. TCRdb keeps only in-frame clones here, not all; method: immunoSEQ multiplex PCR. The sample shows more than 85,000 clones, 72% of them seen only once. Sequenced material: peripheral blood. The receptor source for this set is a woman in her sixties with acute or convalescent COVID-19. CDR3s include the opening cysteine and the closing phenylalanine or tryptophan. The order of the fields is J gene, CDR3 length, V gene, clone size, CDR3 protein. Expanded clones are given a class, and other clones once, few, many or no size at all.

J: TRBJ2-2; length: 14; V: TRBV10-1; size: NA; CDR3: CASSPRTYTGELFF
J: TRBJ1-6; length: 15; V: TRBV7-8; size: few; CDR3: CASRRTGGPNSPLHF
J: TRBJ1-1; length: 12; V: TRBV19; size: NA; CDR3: CASSGRYTEAFF
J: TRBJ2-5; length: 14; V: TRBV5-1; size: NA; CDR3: CASTNTTNQETQYF
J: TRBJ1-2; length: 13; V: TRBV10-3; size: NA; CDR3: CAISETGVNGYTF
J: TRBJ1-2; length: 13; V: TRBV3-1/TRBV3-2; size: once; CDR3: CASSRDRAYGYTF
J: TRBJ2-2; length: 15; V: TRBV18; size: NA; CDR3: CASPVFGRGSGELFF
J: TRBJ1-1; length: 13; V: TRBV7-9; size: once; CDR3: CASSRTQNTEAFF
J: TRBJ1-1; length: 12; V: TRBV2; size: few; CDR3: CASRAGNTEAFF
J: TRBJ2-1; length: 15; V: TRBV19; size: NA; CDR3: CASSDWQGAPNEQFF
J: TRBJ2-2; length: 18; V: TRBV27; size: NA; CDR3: CASSLRGRGGAGTGELFF
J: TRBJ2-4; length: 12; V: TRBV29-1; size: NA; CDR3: CSAYGQGDIQYF
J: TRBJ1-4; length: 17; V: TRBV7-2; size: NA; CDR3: CASSNDPGGGRYEKLFF
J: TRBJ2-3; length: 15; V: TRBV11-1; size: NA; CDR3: CASSLKNLYLSTQYF
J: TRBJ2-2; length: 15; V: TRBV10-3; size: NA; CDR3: CAISPARGSTGELFF
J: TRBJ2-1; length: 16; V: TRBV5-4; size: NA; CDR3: CASSNIAGGSYNEQFF
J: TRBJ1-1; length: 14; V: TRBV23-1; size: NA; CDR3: CASSQGEGDTEAFF
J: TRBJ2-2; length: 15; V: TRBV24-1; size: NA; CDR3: CATSVRGGNTGELFF
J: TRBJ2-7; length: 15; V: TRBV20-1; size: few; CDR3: CSASQQGRLSYEQYF
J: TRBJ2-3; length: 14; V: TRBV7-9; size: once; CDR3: CASSSRQSTDTQYF
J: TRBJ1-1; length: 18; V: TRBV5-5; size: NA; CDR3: CASSPNLGAFGANTEAFF
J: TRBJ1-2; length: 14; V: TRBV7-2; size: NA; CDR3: CASSLYQGAYGYTF
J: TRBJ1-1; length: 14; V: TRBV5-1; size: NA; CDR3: CASSLGQPGTEAFF
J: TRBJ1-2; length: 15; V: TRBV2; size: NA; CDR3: CASWGGDGGPHGYTF
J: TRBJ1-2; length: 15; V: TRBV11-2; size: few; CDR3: CASSSRDRQPYGYTF
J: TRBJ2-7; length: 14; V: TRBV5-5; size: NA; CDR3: CASSLDVGVLEQYF
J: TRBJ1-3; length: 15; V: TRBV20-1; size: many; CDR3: CSASGRATSGNTIYF
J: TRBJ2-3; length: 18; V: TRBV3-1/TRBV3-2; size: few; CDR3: CASSQDQGLAGITDTQYF
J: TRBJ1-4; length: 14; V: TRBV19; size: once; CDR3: CASSPVATNEKLFF
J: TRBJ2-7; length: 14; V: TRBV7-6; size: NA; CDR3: CASSTKDSVGEQYF
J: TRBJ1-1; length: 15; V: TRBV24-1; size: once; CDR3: CATSDSQGLNTEAFF
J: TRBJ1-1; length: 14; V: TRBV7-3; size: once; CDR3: CASSLQNMNTEAFF
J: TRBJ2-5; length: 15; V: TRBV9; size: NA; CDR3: CASSGGRRWSETQYF
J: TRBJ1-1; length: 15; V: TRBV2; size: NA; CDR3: CASSEARTGGIEAFF
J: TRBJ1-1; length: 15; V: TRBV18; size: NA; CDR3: CASSRLGQGDTEAFF
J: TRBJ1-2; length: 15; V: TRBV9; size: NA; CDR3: CASSVDMVLDYGYTF
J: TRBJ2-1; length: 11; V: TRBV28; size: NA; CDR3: CASTVTNEQFF
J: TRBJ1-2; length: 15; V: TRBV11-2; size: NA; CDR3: CATQVGTGGLHGYTF
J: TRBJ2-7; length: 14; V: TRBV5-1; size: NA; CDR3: CASSSRPGGYEQYF
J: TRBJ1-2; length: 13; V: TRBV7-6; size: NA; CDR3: CASSPVGGHGYTF
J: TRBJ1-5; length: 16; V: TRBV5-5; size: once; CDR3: CASSLGGTGVDQPQHF
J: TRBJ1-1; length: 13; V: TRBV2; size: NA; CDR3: CASNRGKNTEAFF
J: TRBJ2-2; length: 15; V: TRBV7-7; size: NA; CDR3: CASSRTGGFTGELFF
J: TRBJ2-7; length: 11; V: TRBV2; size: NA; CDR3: CASSISYEQYF
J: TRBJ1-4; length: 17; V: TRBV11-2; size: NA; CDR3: CASSLYPLGGENEKLFF
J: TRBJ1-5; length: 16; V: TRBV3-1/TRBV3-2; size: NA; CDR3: CASSQDSPGWDQPQHF
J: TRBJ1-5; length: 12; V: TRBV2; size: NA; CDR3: CASHRDNQPQHF
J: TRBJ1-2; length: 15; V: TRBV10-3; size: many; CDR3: CAITRTGDGNYGYTF
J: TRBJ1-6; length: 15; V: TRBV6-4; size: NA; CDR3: CASSAETGDNSPLHF
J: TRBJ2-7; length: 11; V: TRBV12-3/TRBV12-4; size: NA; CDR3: CASTLSYEQYF
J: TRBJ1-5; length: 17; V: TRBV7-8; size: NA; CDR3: CASSLPLRQGPNQPQHF
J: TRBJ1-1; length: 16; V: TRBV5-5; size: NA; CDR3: CASGPPRGLGNTEAFF
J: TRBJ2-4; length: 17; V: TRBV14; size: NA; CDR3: CASSQWEYGGSANIQYF
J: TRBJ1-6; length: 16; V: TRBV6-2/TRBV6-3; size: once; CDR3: CASSPTGGKYNSPLHF